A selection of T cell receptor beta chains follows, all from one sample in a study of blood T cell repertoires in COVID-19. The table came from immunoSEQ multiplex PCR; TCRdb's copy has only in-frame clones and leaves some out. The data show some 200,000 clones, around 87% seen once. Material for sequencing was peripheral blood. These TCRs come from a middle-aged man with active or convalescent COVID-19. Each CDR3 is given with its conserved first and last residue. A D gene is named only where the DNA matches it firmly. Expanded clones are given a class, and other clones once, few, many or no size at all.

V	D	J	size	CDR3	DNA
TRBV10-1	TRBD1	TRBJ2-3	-	CASSKGQGFSDTQYF	TGCGCCAGCAGTAAGGGACAGGGTTTCTCAGATACGCAGTATTTT
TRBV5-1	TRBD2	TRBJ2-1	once	CASSLGLAANEQFF	TGCGCCAGCAGCTTGGGACTAGCGGCCAATGAGCAGTTCTTC
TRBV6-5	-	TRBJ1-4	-	CASSLTETNEKLFF	TGTGCCAGCAGTTTAACTGAAACTAATGAAAAACTGTTTTTT
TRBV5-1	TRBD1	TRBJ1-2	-	CASTKFGDRGDPNYGYTF	TGCGCCAGCACCAAATTCGGGGACAGGGGAGATCCGAACTATGGCTACACCTTC
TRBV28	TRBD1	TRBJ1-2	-	CALDRGGSYTF	TGTGCCCTAGACAGGGGAGGGAGCTACACCTTC
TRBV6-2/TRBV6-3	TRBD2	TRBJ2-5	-	CASSYVSGGLQETQYF	TGTGCCAGCAGTTACGTTAGCGGGGGCCTCCAAGAGACCCAGTACTTC
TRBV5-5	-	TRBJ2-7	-	CASSLALGGQSYEQYF	TGTGCCAGCAGCTTGGCCTTGGGGGGGCAATCCTACGAGCAGTACTTC
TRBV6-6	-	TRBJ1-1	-	CASMGPKGGRRTEAFF	TGTGCCAGCATGGGCCCAAAAGGAGGGAGGAGGACTGAAGCTTTCTTT
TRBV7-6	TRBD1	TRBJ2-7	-	CASSTYRGSSYEQYF	TGTGCCAGCAGTACTTACAGGGGGAGCTCCTACGAGCAGTACTTC
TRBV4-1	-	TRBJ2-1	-	CASSHTGGTEYNEQFF	TGCGCCAGCAGCCATACCGGCGGGACGGAATACAATGAGCAGTTCTTC
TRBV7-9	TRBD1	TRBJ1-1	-	CASSHSDGPIQGTEAFF	TGTGCCAGCAGCCATAGCGACGGGCCGATACAGGGGACTGAAGCTTTCTTT
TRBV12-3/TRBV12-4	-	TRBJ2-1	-	CASSPGQLNEQFF	TGTGCCAGCAGTCCAGGACAGTTGAATGAGCAGTTCTTC
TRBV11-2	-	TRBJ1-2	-	CASSLVDKVYGYTF	TGTGCCAGCAGCTTAGTAGACAAGGTCTATGGCTACACCTTC
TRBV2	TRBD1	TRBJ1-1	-	CASRTGVRQGAFPYTEAFF	TGTGCCAGCAGGACGGGGGTAAGGCAGGGGGCCTTCCCTTACACTGAAGCTTTCTTT
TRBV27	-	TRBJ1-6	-	CASSLGSSYNSPLHF	TGTGCCAGCAGTTTAGGGAGCTCCTATAATTCACCCCTCCACTTT
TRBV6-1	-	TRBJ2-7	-	CASSEARGSYEQYF	TGTGCCAGCAGTGAGGCCAGGGGAAGCTACGAGCAGTACTTC
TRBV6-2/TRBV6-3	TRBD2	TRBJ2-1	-	CASSSRLAGDPSSYNEQFF	TGTGCCAGCAGTTCTAGGCTAGCGGGGGATCCTAGCTCCTACAATGAGCAGTTCTTC
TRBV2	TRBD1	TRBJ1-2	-	CASSLTGAAYGYTF	TGTGCCAGCAGTTTGACAGGGGCCGCCTATGGCTACACCTTC
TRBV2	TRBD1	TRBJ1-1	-	CASTRQGKGTEAFF	TGTGCCAGCACCCGACAGGGCAAGGGGACTGAAGCTTTCTTT
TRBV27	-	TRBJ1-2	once	CASSFGQGTYGYTF	TGTGCCAGCAGTTTTGGTCAGGGAACCTATGGCTACACCTTC
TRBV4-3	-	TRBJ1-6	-	CASSQGGRASPLHF	TGCGCCAGCAGCCAAGGAGGCAGGGCTTCACCCCTCCACTTT
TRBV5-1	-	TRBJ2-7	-	CASSLGSGYEQYF	TGCGCCAGCAGCTTGGGGTCCGGCTACGAGCAGTACTTC
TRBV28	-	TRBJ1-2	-	CASSSQWLRVYGYTF	TGTGCCAGCAGCTCCCAGTGGTTGCGGGTCTATGGCTACACCTTC
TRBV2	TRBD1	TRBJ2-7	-	CASSADRGQGEQYF	TGTGCCAGCAGTGCGGACAGGGGGCAGGGAGAGCAGTACTTC
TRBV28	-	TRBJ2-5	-	CASSPRLDRWEETQYF	TGTGCCAGCAGCCCTAGACTCGACAGGTGGGAAGAGACCCAGTACTTC
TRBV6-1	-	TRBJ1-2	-	CASSESGWGDDTF	TGTGCCAGCAGTGAATCGGGGTGGGGGGACGACACCTTC
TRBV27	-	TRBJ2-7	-	CASSSPGFLRSEQYF	TGTGCCAGCAGTTCCCCGGGTTTCCTAAGGAGCGAGCAGTACTTC
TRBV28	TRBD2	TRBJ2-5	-	CASSLGKRGGQETQYF	TGTGCCAGCAGTTTAGGCAAGCGGGGGGGCCAAGAGACCCAGTACTTC
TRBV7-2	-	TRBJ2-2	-	CASSLRGDTGELFF	TGTGCCAGCAGCTTACGCGGGGACACCGGGGAGCTGTTTTTT
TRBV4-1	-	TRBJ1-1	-	CASSRLLGSRGTEAFF	TGCGCCAGCAGCCGCCTTTTGGGATCAAGGGGCACTGAAGCTTTCTTT
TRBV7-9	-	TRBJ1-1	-	CASSLDTNKAFF	TGTGCCAGCAGCCTTGACACAAACAAAGCTTTCTTT
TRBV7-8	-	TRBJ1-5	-	CASSSSRDSISNQPQHF	TGTGCCAGCAGCTCGTCTAGAGATTCCATTAGCAATCAGCCCCAGCATTTT
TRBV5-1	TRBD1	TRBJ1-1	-	CASSDTAGGNTEAFF	TGCGCCAGCAGCGATACCGCAGGGGGGAACACTGAAGCTTTCTTT
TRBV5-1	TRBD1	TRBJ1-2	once	CASSPPTGEVDGYTF	TGCGCCAGCAGCCCGCCGACAGGGGAAGTGGATGGCTACACCTTC
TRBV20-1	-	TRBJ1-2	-	CSARRGGGYTF	TGCAGTGCTAGGAGGGGGGGTGGCTACACCTTC
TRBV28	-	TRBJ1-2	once	CASSLHVRPFGYTF	TGTGCCAGCAGTTTACATGTCAGGCCCTTTGGCTACACCTTC
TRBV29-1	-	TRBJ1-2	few	CSVEGKGGYGYTF	TGCAGCGTTGAAGGTAAAGGGGGCTATGGCTACACCTTC
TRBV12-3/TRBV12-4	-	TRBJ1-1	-	CASSFFQGTEAFF	TGTGCCAGCAGTTTCTTCCAGGGCACTGAAGCTTTCTTT
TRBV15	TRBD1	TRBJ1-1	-	CATSRPKGQGGTEAFF	TGTGCCACCAGCAGACCTAAGGGACAGGGAGGGACTGAAGCTTTCTTT
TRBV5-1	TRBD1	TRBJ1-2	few	CASSLGDRGSYGYTF	TGCGCCAGCAGCTTGGGGGACAGGGGTTCCTATGGCTACACCTTC
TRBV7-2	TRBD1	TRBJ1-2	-	CASSLLGQNYGYTF	TGTGCCAGCAGCTTATTGGGACAGAACTACGGCTACACCTTC
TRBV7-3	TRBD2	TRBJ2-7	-	CASSLGSGGPSTSSYEQYF	TGTGCCAGCAGCCTAGGAAGCGGGGGCCCTTCTACTAGCTCCTACGAGCAGTACTTC
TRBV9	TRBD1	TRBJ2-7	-	CASSAGQGYYEQYF	TGTGCCAGCAGCGCGGGACAGGGGTACTACGAGCAGTACTTC
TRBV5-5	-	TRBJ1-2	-	CASSSWRGNRLYGYTF	TGTGCCAGCAGCTCTTGGCGGGGAAACAGACTCTATGGCTACACCTTC
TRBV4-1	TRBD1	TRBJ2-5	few	CASSQPLQGTAQETQYF	TGCGCCAGCAGCCAACCGTTACAGGGGACCGCTCAAGAGACCCAGTACTTC
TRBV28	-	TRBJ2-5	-	CASLGGETQYF	TGTGCCAGCCTAGGGGGAGAGACCCAGTACTTC
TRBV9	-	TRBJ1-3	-	CASSPGTLGSGNTIYF	TGTGCCAGCAGCCCCGGGACACTTGGCTCTGGAAACACCATATATTTT
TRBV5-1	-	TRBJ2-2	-	CASSSQTGNTGELFF	TGCGCCAGCAGCTCCCAGACAGGGAACACCGGGGAGCTGTTTTTT
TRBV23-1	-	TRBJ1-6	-	CASSRGQGNSPLHF	TGCGCCAGCAGCCGTGGTCAGGGTAATTCACCCCTCCACTTT
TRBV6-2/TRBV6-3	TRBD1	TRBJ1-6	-	CASSRGPGSPLHF	TGTGCCAGCAGTAGGGGGCCGGGTTCACCCCTCCACTTT
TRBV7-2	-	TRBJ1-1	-	CASSSWGGSEAFF	TGTGCCAGCAGCTCCTGGGGGGGCTCTGAAGCTTTCTTT
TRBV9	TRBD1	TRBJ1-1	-	CASSVAGTDVEAFF	TGTGCCAGCAGCGTAGCCGGGACAGACGTTGAAGCTTTCTTT
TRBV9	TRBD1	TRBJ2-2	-	CASSLGQGHNTGELFF	TGTGCCAGCAGCTTAGGACAGGGTCATAACACCGGGGAGCTGTTTTTT